A single sample gave rise to the 16 T cell receptor beta chains below, sequenced in a study of blood T cell repertoires in COVID-19. The protocol was immunoSEQ multiplex PCR, while the TCRdb copy is restricted to in-frame clones and leaves out a portion. Of around 310,000 clones in the sample, 85% to 90% are singletons; the top ten hold approximately 4%. Source material: peripheral blood. These receptors all stem from a woman in her forties or fifties with active or convalescent COVID-19.

The chain uses TRBV10-3 and TRBJ1-5, with TRBD1 matching over 9 bases. The V gene end was trimmed by 4 bases and the J gene end by 0 bases; junction bases not matched to a gene: 1. Germline V lookup: CDR1 ENHRY, CDR2 SYGVKD. This CDR3 region has 15 residues. The DNA of the CDR3 is TGTGCCATCAGTGGGACAGGGGATAGCAATCAGCCCCAGCATTTT. Its protein product is CAISGTGDSNQPQHF.

The V gene is TRBV9, the J gene TRBJ2-5; 10 nucleotides match TRBD1. Per germline, CDR1 SGDLS and CDR2 YYNGEE. Germline trimming cut 4 bases from V and 5 bases from J; bases unmatched to any gene: 8. The CDR3 loop spans 15 amino acids. CDR3 DNA sequence: TGTGCCAGCAGCCCCTCGGGACAGGGGATGGAGACCCAGTACTTC. Translating gives CASSPSGQGMETQYF. Combining the CDR3 with reference TRBV9 and TRBJ2-5 gives the whole variable domain DSGVTQTPKHLITATGQRVTLRCSPRSGDLSVYWYQQSLDQGLQFLIQYYNGEERAKGNILERFSAQQFPDLHSELNLSSLELGDSALYFCASSPSGQGMETQYFGPGTRLLVL.

The rearrangement uses TRBV9 and TRBJ2-3; D ambiguous. V was trimmed by 4 bases and J by 2 bases, leaving 14 bases between them. Germline CDR1 and CDR2: SGDLS and YYNGEE. The CDR3 is 15 amino acids. The CDR3 loop is CASSNLDHFTDTQYF. The CDR3 DNA sequence: TGTGCCAGCAGCAACCTAGACCATTTCACAGATACGCAGTATTTT.

The V gene is TRBV6-5, the J gene TRBJ1-1; no clear D gene. Trimming took off 6 bases at V and 5 bases at J, with 16 bases between the two ends. The germline CDR1 and CDR2 sequences are MNHEY and SVGAGI. CDR3 length equals 14 residues. The DNA for the CDR3 is TGTGCCAGCAGCCTACGGGTGGTCGGGACTGAAGCTTTCTTT. Translating gives CASSLRVVGTEAFF.

The chain uses TRBV6-2 or TRBV6-3 and TRBJ1-1; 8 bases line up with TRBD1. V lost 6 bases to trimming and J lost 3 bases; unmatched junction nucleotides: 3. The length of the CDR3 is 13 residues. In germline, CDR1 is MNHEY, CDR2 SVGEGT. The CDR3 loop is CASSLDRDTEAFF. The CDR3 DNA reads as TGTGCCAGCAGCTTGGACAGGGACACTGAAGCTTTCTTT.

Written as DNA, the CDR3 is TGTGCCACCAGTCACGCAGGGCACAACTATGGCTACACCTTC. Translation gives CATSHAGHNYGYTF. The chain combines TRBV24-1 with TRBJ1-2; D perhaps matches TRBD1 (5 bases). V lost 6 bases and J 2 bases, leaving 12 bases between the germline ends. Germline V gene lookup returns CDR1 KGHDR and CDR2 SFDVKD. The CDR3 covers 14 residues.

The rearrangement uses TRBV5-8 and TRBJ2-5, with TRBD2 identical over 8 bases. V was clipped by 6 bases and J by 2 bases; unmatched bases: 9. CDR3 size: 15 residues. The germline CDR1 and CDR2 sequences are SGHTS and YDEGEE. The DNA for the CDR3 is TGTGCCAGCACGCCCCGAGGGACTAGGCAAGAGACCCAGTACTTC. Amino acids: CASTPRGTRQETQYF.

This chain joins TRBV10-3 and TRBJ2-5; 7 positions match TRBD2. The CDR3 runs 14 residues. The germline V gene has CDR1 ENHRY and CDR2 SYGVKD. J lost 2 bases, V lost 3 bases, and 3 bases had no gene match. CDR3 bases: TGTGCCATCAGTGATGGGAGGGCTCAAGAGACCCAGTACTTC. Encoded protein: CAISDGRAQETQYF.

CDR3 sequence (DNA): TGTGCCAGCAGCCGCAGGACAGGGGGCTCCTACGAGCAGTACTTC. Protein sequence: CASSRRTGGSYEQYF. This chain links TRBV7-2 with TRBJ2-7, with 10 bases lining up with TRBD1. V lost 5 bases and J lost 0; bases outside the gene matches: 4. The CDR3 has 15 amino acids. Germline CDR1 reads SGHTA; CDR2 reads FQGNSA.

With respect to this clone: Different DNA sequences within this sample yield the same CDR3. This rearrangement joins TRBV14 to TRBJ2-1; TRBD2 matches at 9 bases. The CDR3 extends over 17 amino acids. Trimming removed 1 base from V and 0 bases from J; junction bases left unmatched: 4. CDR1 is SGHDN, CDR2 FVKESK, per germline. Here the CDR3 reads CASSQGLAGDSYNEQFF. The CDR3 bases are TGTGCCAGCAGCCAAGGGTTAGCGGGGGACTCCTACAATGAGCAGTTCTTC.

This clone was detected a few times. This sequence joins TRBV19 and TRBJ2-2; D might be TRBD2 (6 bases). V gave up 3 bases and J gave up 3 bases, with 14 bases separating them. This CDR3 is built from 16 residues. Germline lookup yields CDR1 LNHDA and CDR2 SQIVND (reference sequence). CDR3 amino acids: CASSMVAGTYTGELFF. The CDR3 DNA sequence: TGTGCCAGTAGTATGGTCGCGGGAACCTACACCGGGGAGCTGTTTTTT.

The chain joins TRBV4-3 to TRBJ2-1; TRBD2 matches at 7 bases. Germline V gene data show CDR1 as LGHNA and CDR2 as YSLEER. The CDR3 sequence is 14 residues long. V was clipped by 3 bases and J by 9 bases; unmatched bases: 8. This CDR3 reads CASSQDGLDAEQFF. The CDR3 nucleotides are TGCGCCAGCAGCCAGGACGGACTAGACGCTGAGCAGTTCTTC.

The chain couples TRBV4-2 to TRBJ2-1; 7 bases are a match to TRBD2. The CDR3 runs to 16 residues. Trimming took 1 base from V and 3 from J; bases not matched to a gene: 6. From germline, CDR1 is LGHNA and CDR2 YNFKEQ. The CDR3 region is CASSQGGGEGYNEQFF. The CDR3 coding sequence is TGTGCCAGCAGCCAAGGAGGCGGGGAGGGCTACAATGAGCAGTTCTTC.

J is TRBJ1-2 and V is TRBV21-1; the DNA was not compared with TRBD1, the D call given in the table. TRBV21-1 is a pseudogene segment. CDR3 length: 17 amino acids. The CDR3 here is CASSMGLGPKLEYGYTF. The CDR3 nucleotides read TGTGCCAGCAGCATGGGGCTGGGGCCCAAATTAGAGTATGGCTACACCTTC.

This clone occurred a few times. The chain joins TRBV28 to TRBJ2-7; weak D call: TRBD1 (5 bases). CDR3 length: 14 amino acids. Trimming shortened V by 4 bases and J by 2 bases, and 12 bases separated the two germline ends. CDR1 is MDHEN, CDR2 SYDVKM, per germline. CDR3 amino acids: CASSSPDSPYEQYF. DNA of the CDR3: TGTGCCAGCAGTTCCCCTGACAGCCCCTACGAGCAGTACTTC.

The chain carries TRBV5-4 and TRBJ1-1; no firm D call. V dropped 1 base and J dropped 6 bases, with 16 bases sitting between them. CDR1 is SGHNT and CDR2 is YYREEE in the germline V gene (reference sequence). The CDR3 runs 15 residues. The CDR3 region is CASSLPSQPQAEAFF. CDR3 DNA: TGTGCCAGCAGCTTGCCTTCACAGCCGCAGGCTGAAGCTTTCTTT.